These 8 T cell receptor beta chains came from one sample sequenced in a study of blood T cells in healthy people across ages. The use of a sample-barcoded 5' primer and a J-beta primer mix characterized a second PCR of roughly 7 to 11 cycles. TCRdb re-derived calls from the 5' RACE reads in MiXCR, one entry per CDR3 protein. The table lists fewer than 700,000 distinct CDR3 sequences, around 38% of them singletons. The material sequenced was blood. The receptors originated from an elderly man in good health.

This chain uses TRBV3-1 with TRBJ2-5; D may be TRBD2 (6 bases). V lost 1 base and J 1 base, leaving 16 bases between the germline ends. The CDR3 runs to 17 residues. Germline CDR1 and CDR2: LGHDT and YNNKEL (reference sequence). The CDR3, as DNA: TGTGCCAGCAGCCAAGCAACTAATCGAGCGGGCCAAGAGACCCAGTACTTC. Translated, it gives CASSQATNRAGQETQYF.

The chain carries TRBV24-1 and TRBJ2-1; TRBD1 is a possible D gene (6 bases). Germline V gene sequence: CDR1 KGHDR, CDR2 SFDVKD. This CDR3 has 16 residues. V was clipped by 4 bases and J by 0 bases, with 12 bases between them. CDR3 protein: CATSEWTVSSYNEQFF. The CDR3 coding sequence is TGTGCCACCAGTGAATGGACAGTTAGCTCCTACAATGAGCAGTTCTTC.

J is TRBJ2-3 and V is TRBV7-2; a weak D match, TRBD1 (6 bases). V lost 2 bases, J lost 2 bases, and 20 bases lay in between. This CDR3 is built from 18 residues. CDR1 and CDR2 (germline): SGHTA, FQGNSA. The CDR3 protein is CASSLMGHVNGFTDTQYF. CDR3 sequence (DNA): TGTGCCAGCAGCTTAATGGGACACGTAAATGGCTTCACAGATACGCAGTATTTT.

This clonotype was detected only a few times. This rearrangement joins TRBV29-1 to TRBJ2-1; D is undetermined. The CDR3 loop spans 11 amino acids. Trimming removed 3 bases at V and 9 bases at J, with 9 bases between. Looked up from germline, CDR1 is SQVTM and CDR2 is ANQGSEA. This CDR3 reads CSVERHTEQFF. The CDR3, as DNA: TGCAGCGTTGAGCGGCACACTGAGCAGTTCTTC.

The chain is built from TRBV7-2 and TRBJ2-1; D call uncertain. The germline V and J ends were trimmed by 2 bases and 7 bases, with 6 bases remaining between them. The CDR3 length is 12 residues. Germline-derived CDR1 and CDR2 are SGHTA and FQGNSA. In nucleotides, the CDR3 is TGTGCCAGCAGCTTAATCGTGAATGAGCAGTTCTTC. This gives the protein CASSLIVNEQFF. Full variable domain (outside the CDR3, taken from reference TRBV7-2 and TRBJ2-1): GAGVSQSPSNKVTEKGKDVELRCDPISGHTALYWYRQSLGQGLEFLIYFQGNSAPDKSGLPSDRFSAERTGGSVSTLTIQRTQQEDSAVYLCASSLIVNEQFFGPGTRLTVL.

A word on this clonotype: Sequence at one end of the junction differs from germline and may be a read error. The chain carries TRBV6-2 or TRBV6-3 and TRBJ1-2; D is possibly TRBD1 (6 bases). The CDR3 sequence is 14 residues long. Germline-derived CDR1 and CDR2 are MNHEY and SVGEGT. The CDR3 protein is CVSQKRTALYGYTF. The CDR3 region has the DNA TGTGTCAGCCAGAAACGGACAGCCCTCTATGGCTACACCTTC.

The chain is built from TRBV4-1 and TRBJ2-4, with D unresolved. The CDR3 length is 15 residues. The ends were cut back, 0 bases at V and 1 base at J, with 7 bases in the middle. Germline lookup yields CDR1 MGHRA and CDR2 YSYEKL. Written as DNA, the CDR3 is TGCGCCAGCAGCCAAGATTGGCTGGCCAAAAACATTCAGTACTTC. This gives the protein CASSQDWLAKNIQYF.

The chain uses TRBV28 and TRBJ2-4; 10 bases are shared with TRBD1. Germline CDR1 and CDR2: MDHEN and SYDVKM. The trim removed 3 bases at V and 6 bases at J, leaving 5 bases unmatched. The CDR3 spans 15 residues. Written as DNA, the CDR3 is TGTGCCAGCAGTTTGGGGACAGGGGAGGGAAACATTCAGTACTTC. Its protein is CASSLGTGEGNIQYF.